The 23 T cell receptor beta chains reported below all come from one sample, sequenced in a study of cytomegalovirus exposure and HLA in healthy donors. The PCR made use of 60 Vbeta and 13 Jbeta primers. Clones were sequenced by immunoSEQ multiplex PCR, and TCRdb holds only the in-frame ones, with some missing. The sample carries roughly 80,000 clones, approximately 67% recorded once. What was sequenced was PBMCs. Receptors were obtained from a male donor in good health and CMV-seropositive.

This clone has more than one count but fewer than ten. V gene TRBV7-8 combines with J gene TRBJ2-7; TRBD1 matches 8 bases. After removal of 5 bases from V and 5 bases from J, the junction contained 5 bases not matched to a gene. Germline V lookup: CDR1 SGHVS, CDR2 FQNEAQ. This CDR3 has 13 residues. The DNA for the CDR3 is TGTGCCAGCAGCCTGGACAGGGCTAACGAGCAGTACTTC. Translation: CASSLDRANEQYF.

This clone was observed a few times. The chain is built from TRBV6-5 and TRBJ2-7; D may be TRBD2 (5 bases). CDR1 is MNHEY, CDR2 SVGAGI, per germline. Trimming left V 7 bases short and J 0 bases short, with 13 bases between. The CDR3 covers 14 residues. The CDR3: CASMTDWSSYEQYF. The CDR3 DNA follows: TGTGCCAGCATGACGGACTGGAGCTCCTACGAGCAGTACTTC.

J is TRBJ2-7 and V is TRBV7-9; a weak D match, TRBD1 (6 bases). Per germline, CDR1 SEHNR and CDR2 FQNEAQ (reference sequence). The CDR3 length is 14 residues. Trimming removed 5 bases from V and 0 bases from J, with 11 bases in between. This CDR3 reads CASSRLDSSYEQYF. The CDR3 nucleotides read TGTGCCAGCAGCCGCTTGGACAGCTCCTACGAGCAGTACTTC.

On this clone: The conserved phenylalanine or tryptophan normally closing the CDR3 is absent here, so this likely arose from a read error. V is TRBV7-9 and J is TRBJ1-1; D remains ambiguous. Trimming pared 2 bases from V and 6 bases from J, leaving 13 bases between. The CDR3 totals 14 residues. The V gene's germline CDR1 is SEHNR and CDR2 FQNEAQ (reference sequence). The CDR3 coding sequence is TGTGCCAGCAGCTTAATCCCGGTGAGCTCTGAAGCTTTCTTG. This encodes CASSLIPVSSEAFL.

CDR3 DNA: TGCGCCAGCAGCCAAGATCCGTCGGGAGCCGCCTACAATGAGCAGTTCTTC. This gives the protein CASSQDPSGAAYNEQFF. The genes are TRBV4-3 and TRBJ2-1, with D perhaps matching TRBD2 (6 bases). The CDR3 extends over 17 amino acids. The germline gives CDR1 LGHNA, CDR2 YSLEER. Trimming pared 0 bases from V and 2 bases from J, leaving 14 bases between.

The chain employs TRBV7-3 and TRBJ1-2; D remains unclear. V lost 2 bases to trimming and J lost 7 bases, with 8 bases between them. CDR3 size: 12 residues. The V gene's germline CDR1 is SGHTA and CDR2 FQGTGA. DNA of the CDR3: TGTGCCAGCAGCTTAGGAGGTGGTGGCTACACCTTC. As protein: CASSLGGGGYTF.

The J gene is TRBJ1-1, the V gene TRBV19; D is unclear. The germline gives CDR1 LNHDA, CDR2 SQIVND (reference sequence). The CDR3 is 14 residues long. The V end lost 3 bases, the J end lost 1 base, and 9 bases lay between the germline ends. Here the CDR3 reads CASSIHPGNTEAFF. The CDR3 bases are TGTGCCAGTAGTATCCACCCCGGGAACACTGAAGCTTTCTTT.

This chain uses TRBV19 with TRBJ1-5, with D unclear. CDR1 and CDR2 (germline): LNHDA, SQIVND (reference sequence). The CDR3 consists of 15 residues. Between the trimmed V and J ends, which lost 5 bases and 3 bases, there was a span of 14 bases. In DNA form, the CDR3 reads TGTGCCAGTAGTTCCGAGGCCTTAACCAATCAGCCCCAGCATTTT. As protein: CASSSEALTNQPQHF.

The gene calls are TRBV5-6 and TRBJ2-3; 15 bases fit TRBD2. The germline V gene has CDR1 SGHDT and CDR2 YYEEEE. The ends lost 3 bases at V and 3 bases at J; junction bases unmatched: 2. CDR3 size: 16 residues. CDR3 loop: CASSWTSGGGTDTQYF. The CDR3 DNA reads TGTGCCAGCAGCTGGACTAGCGGGGGGGGTACAGATACGCAGTATTTT.

V and J are TRBV29-1 and TRBJ1-2, with D maybe TRBD1 (5 bases). The CDR3 contains 14 residues. CDR1 is SQVTM and CDR2 is ANQGSEA in the germline V gene. The germline V and J ends were trimmed by 3 bases and 7 bases, with 18 bases remaining between them. The CDR3 DNA follows: TGCAGCGTTGAGATTGACCCTAGGGGCGGTGGCTACACCTTC. It is translated as CSVEIDPRGGGYTF.

The chain combines TRBV7-2 with TRBJ2-3, with 9 bases matching TRBD1. Trimming removed 1 base from V and 4 bases from J; junction bases left unmatched: 6. Per germline, CDR1 SGHTA and CDR2 FQGNSA. The CDR3 has 16 amino acids. The CDR3, as DNA: TGTGCCAGCAGCTTAGGGGGGACAGGGTTCGCAGATACGCAGTATTTT. It is translated as CASSLGGTGFADTQYF.

The chain employs TRBV5-6 and TRBJ2-2; 8 bases map to TRBD1. CDR3 length equals 16 residues. The germline gives CDR1 SGHDT, CDR2 YYEEEE. Trimming at V came to 2 bases and at J to 4 bases, leaving 7 bases not matched to a gene. The CDR3 bases are TGTGCCAGCAGCTTTTTGGACAGGGCCCCCACCGGGGAGCTGTTTTTT. Translating it yields CASSFLDRAPTGELFF.

This CDR3 reads CASSSGQTQTDEQFF. CDR3 in DNA: TGTGCCAGCAGCTCGGGACAGACACAGACGGATGAGCAGTTCTTC. V gene TRBV11-3 combines with J gene TRBJ2-1, with TRBD1 identical over 7 bases. V lost 4 bases, J lost 8 bases, and 11 bases stayed unmatched. This CDR3 spans 15 amino acids. Germline V gene sequence: CDR1 SGHNT, CDR2 YENEEA.

This clone was picked up a small number of times. V gene TRBV6-5 combines with J gene TRBJ2-5; D may be TRBD2 (6 bases). Trimming left V 4 bases short and J 1 base short, with 7 bases between. Looked up from germline, CDR1 is MNHEY and CDR2 is SVGAGI. The CDR3 runs 13 residues. The CDR3 DNA reads as TGTGCCAGCAGTTGGGGGGTCCAAGAGACCCAGTACTTC. Residues: CASSWGVQETQYF.

This clone was found a few times. Other DNA sequences in the sample encode the same CDR3. The chain links TRBV7-9 to TRBJ2-7; D gene unclear. V dropped 4 bases and J dropped 1 base, with 8 bases sitting between them. Germline V gene sequence: CDR1 SEHNR, CDR2 FQNEAQ (reference sequence). This CDR3 has 13 amino acids. The CDR3 sequence is CASSSQVSYEQYF. The CDR3 DNA reads as TGTGCCAGCAGCTCTCAGGTTTCCTACGAGCAGTACTTC.

V and J are TRBV10-2 and TRBJ1-4, with 8 nucleotides matching TRBD1. The ends lost 5 bases at V and 4 bases at J; junction bases unmatched: 3. CDR1 WSHSY and CDR2 SAAADI come from the germline V gene. This CDR3 spans 14 amino acids. The CDR3 DNA is TGCGCCAGCAGTCGACAGGGGTTTAATGAAAAACTGTTTTTT. Amino acid sequence: CASSRQGFNEKLFF.

The rearrangement links TRBV7-9 to TRBJ2-5, with 9 bases aligning to TRBD2. The CDR3 covers 16 residues. Trimming cost V 4 bases and J 2 bases; bases outside gene matches: 8. CDR1 is SEHNR, CDR2 FQNEAQ, per germline (reference sequence). As DNA, the CDR3 is TGTGCCAGCAGCTCCCTTGGACTAGCGCTACAAGAGACCCAGTACTTC. Its protein product is CASSSLGLALQETQYF.

CDR3 bases: TGTGCCACCTCTAGGAATGAGCAGTTCTTC. It yields the protein CATSRNEQFF. V gene TRBV6-1 combines with J gene TRBJ2-1; D is unclear. Trimming left V 10 bases short and J 7 bases short, with 8 bases between. CDR1 is MNHNS and CDR2 is SASEGT in the germline V gene. The CDR3 loop spans 10 amino acids.

This chain joins TRBV5-4 and TRBJ2-2; the D gene is possibly TRBD2 (6 bases). CDR1 SGHNT and CDR2 YYREEE come from the germline V gene (reference sequence). The V gene lost 2 bases and the J gene lost 0 bases, with 8 bases spanning the gap. CDR3 length: 15 amino acids. The CDR3 nucleotides read TGTGCCAGCAGCTTAGGCGGGGCGAACACCGGGGAGCTGTTTTTT. Translated, it gives CASSLGGANTGELFF.

The chain employs TRBV27 and TRBJ2-1, with 7 bases aligning to TRBD1. Germline-derived CDR1 and CDR2 are MNHEY and SMNVEV (reference sequence). This CDR3 comprises 16 residues. V was pared by 5 bases and J by 1 base, with 8 bases of the junction left unmatched. The CDR3: CASSTLDRDSYNEQFF. CDR3 coding DNA: TGTGCCAGCAGTACCCTTGACAGGGATTCCTACAATGAGCAGTTCTTC.

This clone showed up just once. V and J are TRBV30 and TRBJ2-7; perhaps TRBD2 as D (6 bases). The CDR3 runs to 14 residues. Between the trimmed V and J ends, which lost 8 bases and 2 bases, there was a span of 19 bases. The germline V gene encodes CDR1 GTSNPN and CDR2 SVGIG (reference sequence). The CDR3 here is CASTTKGGTYEQYF. In DNA form, the CDR3 reads TGTGCCAGCACTACGAAGGGAGGAACCTACGAGCAGTACTTC.

The chain carries TRBV7-6 and TRBJ1-1, with D maybe TRBD1 (5 bases). This CDR3 spans 15 amino acids. Germline V lookup: CDR1 SGHVS, CDR2 FNYEAQ. V dropped 4 bases and J dropped 4 bases, with 16 bases sitting between them. CDR3 nucleotide sequence: TGTGCCAGCAGCTCCATGCGGGGGAACCGCACTGAAGCTTTCTTT. Translation: CASSSMRGNRTEAFF.

This clone appeared a few times. The CDR3 DNA reads as TGTGCCAGCAGCTCAAAAAACACCATATATTTT. Amino acids: CASSSKNTIYF. The chain uses TRBV7-8 and TRBJ1-3; no definite D call. With 4 bases removed from V and 6 bases from J, the gap between germline ends came to 4 bases. The CDR3 is 11 amino acids. Germline V gives CDR1 SGHVS, CDR2 FQNEAQ. The full variable domain, rest sourced from reference TRBV7-8 and TRBJ1-3, is GAGVSQSPRYKVAKRGQDVALRCDPISGHVSLFWYQQALGQGPEFLTYFQNEAQLDKSGLPSDRFFAERPEGSVSTLKIQRTQQEDSAVYLCASSSKNTIYFGEGSWLTVV.